This T cell receptor (beta chain) is from a study of blood T cell repertoires in COVID-19. Study at large: T cells, B-cell-depleted T cells, or PBMCs supplied cDNA or gDNA.

V was trimmed by 8 bases and J by 1 base, leaving 6 bases between them. Germline CDR1 reads MNHEY; CDR2 reads SVGAGI. CDR3 size: 12 residues. TCRdb's copy holds only in-frame clones and misses some; the assay was immunoSEQ multiplex PCR. The table has about 60,000 clones, 70% to 90% seen once. Recruits, aged roughly 18 to 89 years, lived in roughly 22 US areas. The TCR sequence derives from a woman between 40 and 50 years old with acute COVID-19. The sequencing input was PBMCs or T cells enriched from blood (not recorded which). This chain joins TRBV6-5 and TRBJ1-3; no clear D gene. The CDR3 DNA reads TGTGCCAGCGGCAGATCTGGAAACACCATATATTTT. Translating gives CASGRSGNTIYF.